The 8 T cell receptor beta chains presented below share a single source sample, sequenced in a study of T cells in Graves' hyperthyroidism and ophthalmopathy (dated by TCRdb to between 2017 and 2020). Receptor amplification or capture employed multiplex PCR. Sequencer: Illumina HiSeq 2000. The TCR beta CDR3 regions were amplified from the RNA transcripts. A first-round RT-PCR of the TCR CDR3 used the HTBI primer set with the Qiagen OneStep RT-PCR kit. Using fastp at Q25 and MiXCR, TCRdb reprocessed the public reads and kept productive beta chains. Entries are consolidated by CDR3 protein sequence, retaining the most common genes and DNA. This sample gives around 720,000 distinct CDR3 sequences in total; about 35% of them show up just once. Around 30% of the sample goes to the ten largest clones. Sequenced sample: blood. The receptors originated from a middle-aged woman with Graves' hyperthyroidism.

The chain carries TRBV19 and TRBJ1-1; possibly TRBD1 for D (6 bases). The CDR3 length is 15 residues. Per germline, CDR1 LNHDA and CDR2 SQIVND (reference sequence). V was cut by 5 bases and J by 0 bases, with 13 bases left in between. CDR3 DNA: TGTGCCAGTAGTGGCAGGACAGCTCTGAACACTGAAGCTTTCTTT. Protein product: CASSGRTALNTEAFF. The entire variable domain, with the rest obtained from reference TRBV19 and TRBJ1-1, is as follows: DGGITQSPKYLFRKEGQNVTLSCEQNLNHDAMYWYRQDPGQGLRLIYYSQIVNDFQKGDIAEGYSVSREKKESFPLTVTSAQKNPTAFYLCASSGRTALNTEAFFGQGTRLTVV.

The rearrangement links TRBV2 to TRBJ2-3; D is uncertain. The V gene lost 5 bases and the J gene lost 3 bases, with 3 bases spanning the gap. The germline V gene has CDR1 SNHLY and CDR2 FYNNEI. The CDR3 contains 11 residues. The CDR3, as DNA: TGTGCCAGCAGTACTACAGATACGCAGTATTTT. Its translation is CASSTTDTQYF.

This clonotype was seen many times. The CDR3 spells CASSIVTGMNTEAFF. The CDR3 DNA follows: TGTGCCAGTAGTATAGTTACAGGGATGAACACTGAAGCTTTCTTT. The chain recombines TRBV19 with TRBJ1-1, with a possible D match to TRBD1 (6 bases). The CDR3 contains 15 residues. V lost 1 base to trimming and J lost 0 bases, with 9 bases between them. Germline CDR1 LNHDA, CDR2 SQIVND (reference sequence). The full variable domain, completed using reference TRBV19 and TRBJ1-1, is DGGITQSPKYLFRKEGQNVTLSCEQNLNHDAMYWYRQDPGQGLRLIYYSQIVNDFQKGDIAEGYSVSREKKESFPLTVTSAQKNPTAFYLCASSIVTGMNTEAFFGQGTRLTVV.

This clonotype was recorded many times. The rearrangement links TRBV24-1 to TRBJ2-7, with no clear D. The germline V gene has CDR1 KGHDR and CDR2 SFDVKD. The CDR3 sequence is 11 residues long. Deletions cut 3 bases from V and 3 bases from J, with 2 bases between. The CDR3 is CATSDIYEQYF. As DNA, the CDR3 is TGTGCCACCAGTGATATCTACGAGCAGTACTTC.

This clonotype was observed at least ten times. J is TRBJ2-7 and V is TRBV20-1; possible D gene TRBD1, 5 bases. The V gene's germline CDR1 is DFQATT and CDR2 SNEGSKA (reference sequence). The CDR3 sequence is 15 residues long. Trimming took off 3 bases at V and 3 bases at J, with 18 bases between the two ends. The CDR3 is CSASPYYRSGYEQYF. In DNA, the CDR3 is TGCAGTGCTAGCCCCTACTACAGGTCGGGCTACGAGCAGTACTTC.

This clonotype has ten or more counts. The chain uses TRBV29-1 and TRBJ1-1, with a weak D call TRBD1 (6 bases). The germline CDR1 and CDR2 sequences are SQVTM and ANQGSEA. V lost 1 base, J lost 1 base, and 16 bases lay in between. The CDR3 spans 16 residues. In DNA, the CDR3 is TGCAGCGTTGAAGGAGTATTCACAGGGACGAACACTGAAGCTTTCTTT. Translated, it gives CSVEGVFTGTNTEAFF. The full variable domain, rest sourced from reference TRBV29-1 and TRBJ1-1, is SAVISQKPSRDICQRGTSLTIQCQVDSQVTMMFWYRQQPGQSLTLIATANQGSEATYESGFVIDKFPISRPNLTFSTLTVSNMSPEDSSIYLCSVEGVFTGTNTEAFFGQGTRLTVV.

In its sample, this clonotype was seen a few times. The genes are TRBV4-1 and TRBJ2-7; 8 nucleotides line up with TRBD1. Germline lookup yields CDR1 MGHRA and CDR2 YSYEKL. V lost 6 bases to trimming and J lost 0 bases; unmatched junction nucleotides: 7. The CDR3 sequence is 15 residues long. The CDR3 loop reads CASSPNQGASYEQYF. The CDR3 nucleotides read TGCGCCAGCAGTCCCAATCAGGGGGCCTCCTACGAGCAGTACTTC.

Points on this clonotype: A much larger clone differs by one base, so this may be a read error. This chain joins TRBV6-1 and TRBJ1-2; 7 nucleotides align to TRBD1. After removal of 10 bases from V and 6 bases from J, the junction contained 8 bases not matched to a gene. Germline assignment: CDR1 MNHNS and CDR2 SASEGT. The CDR3 is made up of 12 amino acids. CDR3 DNA sequence: TGTGCCACCACGCGACAGGGCGATGGCTACACCTTC. It is translated as CATTRQGDGYTF.